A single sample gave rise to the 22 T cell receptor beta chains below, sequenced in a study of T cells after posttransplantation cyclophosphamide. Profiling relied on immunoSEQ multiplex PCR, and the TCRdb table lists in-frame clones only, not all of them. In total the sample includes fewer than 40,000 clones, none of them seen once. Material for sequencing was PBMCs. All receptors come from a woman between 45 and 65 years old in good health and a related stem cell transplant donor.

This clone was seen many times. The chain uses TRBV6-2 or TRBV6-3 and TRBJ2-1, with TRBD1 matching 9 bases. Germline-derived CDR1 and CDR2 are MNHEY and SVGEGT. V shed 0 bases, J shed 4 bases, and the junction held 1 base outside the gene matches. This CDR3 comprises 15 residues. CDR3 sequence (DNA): TGTGCCAGCAGTTACTCGGGACAGGGATACAATGAGCAGTTCTTC. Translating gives CASSYSGQGYNEQFF.

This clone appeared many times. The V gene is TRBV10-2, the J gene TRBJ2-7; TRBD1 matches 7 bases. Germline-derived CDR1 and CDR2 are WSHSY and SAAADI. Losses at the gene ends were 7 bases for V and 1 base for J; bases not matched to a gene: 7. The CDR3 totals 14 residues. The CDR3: CASNPGTVSYEQYF. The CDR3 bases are TGCGCCAGCAACCCGGGGACAGTTTCCTACGAGCAGTACTTC.

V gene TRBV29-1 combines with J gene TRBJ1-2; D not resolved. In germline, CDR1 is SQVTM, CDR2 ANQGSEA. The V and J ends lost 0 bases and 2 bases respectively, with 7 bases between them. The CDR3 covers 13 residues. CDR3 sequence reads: CSVEDLENYGYTF. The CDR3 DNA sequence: TGCAGCGTTGAAGACTTAGAGAACTATGGCTACACCTTC. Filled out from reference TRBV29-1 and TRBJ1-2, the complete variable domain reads SAVISQKPSRDICQRGTSLTIQCQVDSQVTMMFWYRQQPGQSLTLIATANQGSEATYESGFVIDKFPISRPNLTFSTLTVSNMSPEDSSIYLCSVEDLENYGYTFGSGTRLTVV.

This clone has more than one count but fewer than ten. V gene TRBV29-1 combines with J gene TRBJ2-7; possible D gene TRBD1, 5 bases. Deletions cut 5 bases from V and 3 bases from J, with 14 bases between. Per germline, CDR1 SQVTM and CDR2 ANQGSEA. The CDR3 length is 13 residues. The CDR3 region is CSVNLDRSYEQYF. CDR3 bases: TGCAGCGTTAACCTAGACAGAAGCTACGAGCAGTACTTC.

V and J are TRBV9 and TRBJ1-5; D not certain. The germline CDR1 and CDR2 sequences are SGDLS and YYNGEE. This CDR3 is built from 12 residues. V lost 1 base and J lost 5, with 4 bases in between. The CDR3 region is CASSVKDQPQHF. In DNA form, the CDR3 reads TGTGCCAGCAGCGTAAAGGATCAGCCCCAGCATTTT. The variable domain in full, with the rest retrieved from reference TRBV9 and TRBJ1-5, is DSGVTQTPKHLITATGQRVTLRCSPRSGDLSVYWYQQSLDQGLQFLIQYYNGEERAKGNILERFSAQQFPDLHSELNLSSLELGDSALYFCASSVKDQPQHFGDGTRLSIL.

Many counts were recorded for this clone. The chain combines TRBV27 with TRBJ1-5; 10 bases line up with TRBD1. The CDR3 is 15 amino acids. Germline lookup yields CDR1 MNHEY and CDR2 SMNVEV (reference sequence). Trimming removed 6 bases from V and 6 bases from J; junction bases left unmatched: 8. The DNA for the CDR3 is TGTGCCAGCAGCCGCACCGGACAGGGGGGTCAGCCCCAGCATTTT. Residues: CASSRTGQGGQPQHF.

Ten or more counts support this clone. CDR3 DNA sequence: TGTGCCAGCAGCCATGGACAGGGTGACACTGAAGCTTTCTTT. Translation: CASSHGQGDTEAFF. V is TRBV7-3 and J is TRBJ1-1; TRBD1 matches 8 bases. V was clipped by 5 bases and J by 3 bases; unmatched bases: 5. This CDR3 region has 14 residues. The germline CDR1 and CDR2 sequences are SGHTA and FQGTGA.

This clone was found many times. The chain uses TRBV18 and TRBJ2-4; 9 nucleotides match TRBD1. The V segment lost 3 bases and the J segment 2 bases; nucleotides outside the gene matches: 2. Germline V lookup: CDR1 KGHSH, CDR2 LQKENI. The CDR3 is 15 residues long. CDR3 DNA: TGTGCCAGCTCACCGACAGGGGGAACCAAAAACATTCAGTACTTC. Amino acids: CASSPTGGTKNIQYF.

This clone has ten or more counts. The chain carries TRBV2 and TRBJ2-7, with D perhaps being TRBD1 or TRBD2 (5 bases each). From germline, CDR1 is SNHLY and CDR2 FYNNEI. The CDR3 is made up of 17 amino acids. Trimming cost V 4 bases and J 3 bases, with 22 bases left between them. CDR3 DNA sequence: TGTGCCAGCAGTGGAGGGCTATTGACAGTTAAACACTACGAGCAGTACTTC. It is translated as CASSGGLLTVKHYEQYF.

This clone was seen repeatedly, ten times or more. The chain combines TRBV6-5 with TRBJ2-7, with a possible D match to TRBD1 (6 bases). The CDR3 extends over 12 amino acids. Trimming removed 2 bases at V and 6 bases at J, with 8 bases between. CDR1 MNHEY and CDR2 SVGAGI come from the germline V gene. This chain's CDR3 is CASSYQGFEQYF. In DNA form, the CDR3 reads TGTGCCAGCAGTTACCAGGGGTTCGAGCAGTACTTC.

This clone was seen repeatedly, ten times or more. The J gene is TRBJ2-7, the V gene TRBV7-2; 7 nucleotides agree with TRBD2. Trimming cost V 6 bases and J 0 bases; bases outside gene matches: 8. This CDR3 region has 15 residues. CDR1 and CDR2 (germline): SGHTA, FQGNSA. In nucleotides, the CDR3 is TGTGCCAGCAGTCCCACCGGGACTACCTCCTACGAGCAGTACTTC. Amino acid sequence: CASSPTGTTSYEQYF. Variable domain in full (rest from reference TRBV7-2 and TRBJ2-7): GAGVSQSPSNKVTEKGKDVELRCDPISGHTALYWYRQSLGQGLEFLIYFQGNSAPDKSGLPSDRFSAERTGGSVSTLTIQRTQQEDSAVYLCASSPTGTTSYEQYFGPGTRLTVT.

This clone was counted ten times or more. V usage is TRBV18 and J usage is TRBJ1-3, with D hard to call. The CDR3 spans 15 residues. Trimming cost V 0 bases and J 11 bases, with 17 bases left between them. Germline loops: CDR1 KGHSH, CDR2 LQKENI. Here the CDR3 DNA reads TGTGCCAGCTCACCACCTGAGAACCCTATTACGGCCATATATTTT. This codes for CASSPPENPITAIYF. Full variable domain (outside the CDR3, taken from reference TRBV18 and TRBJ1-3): NAGVMQNPRHLVRRRGQEARLRCSPMKGHSHVYWYRQLPEEGLKFMVYLQKENIIDESGMPKERFSAEFPKEGPSILRIQQVVRGDSAAYFCASSPPENPITAIYFGEGSWLTVV.

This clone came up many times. This CDR3 is CAWNSPSERHNEKLFF. The DNA for the CDR3 is TGTGCCTGGAACAGCCCTTCGGAGAGGCATAATGAAAAACTGTTTTTT. The rearrangement uses TRBV30 and TRBJ1-4; D ambiguous. CDR3 length: 16 residues. Trimming cost V 4 bases and J 4 bases, with 19 bases left between them. CDR1 is GTSNPN, CDR2 SVGIG, per germline (reference sequence).

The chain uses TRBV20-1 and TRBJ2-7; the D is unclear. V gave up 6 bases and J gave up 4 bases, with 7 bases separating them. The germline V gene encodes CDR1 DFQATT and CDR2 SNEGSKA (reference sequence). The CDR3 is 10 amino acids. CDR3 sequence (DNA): TGCAGTGCGGCCTTATACGAGCAGTACTTC. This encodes CSAALYEQYF.

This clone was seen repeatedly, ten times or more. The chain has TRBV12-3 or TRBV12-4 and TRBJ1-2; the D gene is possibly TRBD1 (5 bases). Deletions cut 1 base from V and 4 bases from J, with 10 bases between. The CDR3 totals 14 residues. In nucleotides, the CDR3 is TGTGCCAGCAGTTTAGGGGGCCCCCGCTATGGCTACACCTTC. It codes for CASSLGGPRYGYTF.

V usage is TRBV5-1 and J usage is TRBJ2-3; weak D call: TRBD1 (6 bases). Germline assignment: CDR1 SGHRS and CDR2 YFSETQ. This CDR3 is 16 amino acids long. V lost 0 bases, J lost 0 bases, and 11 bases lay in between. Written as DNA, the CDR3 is TGCGCCAGCAGCTTGGCAGGGGCAACTAGCACAGATACGCAGTATTTT. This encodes CASSLAGATSTDTQYF.

CDR3 nucleotides: TGTGCCAGCAGCTTGATTCCGGCCCGGACAGGGGGTGATGAGCAGTTCTTC. Amino acid sequence: CASSLIPARTGGDEQFF. The chain has TRBV7-8 and TRBJ2-1; 10 nucleotides align to TRBD1. Per germline, CDR1 SGHVS and CDR2 FQNEAQ. CDR3 length equals 17 residues. The V gene end was trimmed by 3 bases and the J gene end by 8 bases; junction bases not matched to a gene: 13. Filled out from reference TRBV7-8 and TRBJ2-1, the complete variable domain reads GAGVSQSPRYKVAKRGQDVALRCDPISGHVSLFWYQQALGQGPEFLTYFQNEAQLDKSGLPSDRFFAERPEGSVSTLKIQRTQQEDSAVYLCASSLIPARTGGDEQFFGPGTRLTVL.

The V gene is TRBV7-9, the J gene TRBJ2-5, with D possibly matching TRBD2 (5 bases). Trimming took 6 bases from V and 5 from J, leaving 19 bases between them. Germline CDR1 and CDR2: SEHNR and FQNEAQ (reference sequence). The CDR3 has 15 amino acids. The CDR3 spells CASRKRVADSETQYF. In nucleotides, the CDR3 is TGTGCCAGCAGAAAGAGGGTGGCGGACTCGGAGACCCAGTACTTC.

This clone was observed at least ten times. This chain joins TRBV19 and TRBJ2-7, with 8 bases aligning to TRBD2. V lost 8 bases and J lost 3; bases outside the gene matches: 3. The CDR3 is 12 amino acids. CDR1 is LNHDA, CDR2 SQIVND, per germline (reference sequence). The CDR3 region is CASRGGIYEQYF. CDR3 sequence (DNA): TGTGCCAGTCGCGGGGGGATCTACGAGCAGTACTTC.

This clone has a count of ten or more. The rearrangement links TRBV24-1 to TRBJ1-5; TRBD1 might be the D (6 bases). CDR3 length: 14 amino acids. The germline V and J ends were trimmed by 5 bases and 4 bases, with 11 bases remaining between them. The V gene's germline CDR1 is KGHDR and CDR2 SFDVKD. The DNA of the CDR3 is TGTGCCACCAGTGCTCCCGGACAGAATCAGCCCCAGCATTTT. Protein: CATSAPGQNQPQHF.

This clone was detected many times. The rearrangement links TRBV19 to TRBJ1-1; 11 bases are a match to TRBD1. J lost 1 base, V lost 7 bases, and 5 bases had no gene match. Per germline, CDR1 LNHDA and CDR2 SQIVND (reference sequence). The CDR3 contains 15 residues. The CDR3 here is CASTDRGRGNTEAFF. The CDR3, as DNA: TGTGCCAGTACGGACAGGGGGCGTGGGAACACTGAAGCTTTCTTT.

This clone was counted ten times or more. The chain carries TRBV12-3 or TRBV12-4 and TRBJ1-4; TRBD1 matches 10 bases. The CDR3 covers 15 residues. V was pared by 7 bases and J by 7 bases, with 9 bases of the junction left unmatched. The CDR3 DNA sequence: TGTGCCAGCACCCTTGCCGGACAGGGGGGTGAAAAACTGTTTTTT. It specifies CASTLAGQGGEKLFF.